This T cell receptor (gamma chain) originates from a study of γδ T cells in repeated Plasmodium falciparum infection. General study points: In Vdelta2-negative, largely Vdelta1+, gammadelta repertoires, repeated controlled infections appeared to drive clonal selection waves.

Flow sorting of PBMC yielded separate Vgamma9/Vdelta2+ and Vdelta2-negative gammadelta T cell populations for bulk repertoire analysis. The germline V gene encodes CDR1 EGSNGY and CDR2 YDSYNSKV. CDR3 length equals 20 residues. The junction had 22 bases not matched to a gene; V was cut back by 0 bases and J by 2 bases. TRG and TRD sequences were obtained from every sorted gammadelta sample. TCRdb used CATT to re-call clones from the multiplex PCR reads. This table has approximately 28,000 gamma-chain clones, around 3% appearing once. Comments on this clone: Its specificity is unknown. The TCRdb record carries a much larger clone's protein, which differs from this DNA's translation at residue 13; a read error is the likely cause, and the protein listed here is the DNA translation.

This chain uses TRGV2 with TRGJ1 or TRGJ2. TCRdb is silent on the J gene; assignment here came from matching the DNA to germline. The sequencing input was gamma-delta T cells from blood. This TCR was recovered from a pool of human donors (malaria-infected and uninfected, not separated). CDR3 residues: CATWDGLPPTTFNDYYKKLF. The CDR3 bases are TGTGCCACCTGGGACGGGCTCCCCCCTACAACCTTCAACGATTATTATAAGAAACTCTTT.